The present T cell receptor beta chain was sequenced within a study of cytomegalovirus exposure and HLA in healthy donors. Broader study findings: With later analysis, a missense DCLRE1C variant became linked to TCR beta V- and J-gene trimming.

PCR was performed using 60 Vbeta and 13 Jbeta primers. The method was immunoSEQ multiplex PCR; TCRdb's version includes in-frame clones alone and lacks a portion of them. The data contain about 130,000 clones, over 70% of them singletons. This CDR3 comprises 13 residues. Germline CDR1 and CDR2: SGHDT and YYEEEE. V shed 1 base and J shed 5 bases, with 9 bases lying between them. This clone was picked up a small number of times. No antigen is known for it. This clonotype originated in a man under 40 in good health and CMV-seronegative. The J gene is TRBJ1-2, the V gene TRBV5-6; TRBD1 might be the D (6 bases). The specimen was PBMCs. The CDR3 coding sequence is TGTGCCAGCAGCTTGACAGGGTTGTATGGCTACACCTTC. Encoded protein: CASSLTGLYGYTF. The complete variable domain, with remaining parts taken from reference TRBV5-6 and TRBJ1-2, reads DAGVTQSPTHLIKTRGQQVTLRCSPKSGHDTVSWYQQALGQGPQFIFQYYEEEERQRGNFPDRFSGHQFPNYSSELNVNALLLGDSALYLCASSLTGLYGYTFGSGTRLTVV.